This TCR beta chain was found in a study of human T cells and chemical hapten exposure. At least ten counts were recorded for this clonotype. As for time point: patch test 1, 2 weeks after DPC sensitization. The treatment: therapeutic diphenylcyclopropenone sensitization with weekly scalp DPC. J gave up 6 bases and V 0 bases, and 2 bases lay outside the gene matches. The germline V gene has CDR1 SGHTS and CDR2 YDEGEE. The CDR3 totals 14 residues. TCRdb re-called the RACE reads through MiXCR, storing one row per CDR3 protein. The sample carries about 380,000 distinct CDR3 sequences, 4% to 5.5% recorded once.

The sequences come from whole blood, collected in connection with sensitization to the hapten diphenylcyclopropenone (DPC). The sequence was obtained from a woman in her fifties or sixties with alopecia areata. Some clones in this sample may be carry-over from other donors' samples. The chain joins TRBV5-8 to TRBJ1-2; 10 bases are shared with TRBD1. The CDR3 is CASSLGQGAHGYTF. DNA for the CDR3: TGTGCCAGCAGCTTGGGACAGGGGGCTCATGGCTACACCTTC.